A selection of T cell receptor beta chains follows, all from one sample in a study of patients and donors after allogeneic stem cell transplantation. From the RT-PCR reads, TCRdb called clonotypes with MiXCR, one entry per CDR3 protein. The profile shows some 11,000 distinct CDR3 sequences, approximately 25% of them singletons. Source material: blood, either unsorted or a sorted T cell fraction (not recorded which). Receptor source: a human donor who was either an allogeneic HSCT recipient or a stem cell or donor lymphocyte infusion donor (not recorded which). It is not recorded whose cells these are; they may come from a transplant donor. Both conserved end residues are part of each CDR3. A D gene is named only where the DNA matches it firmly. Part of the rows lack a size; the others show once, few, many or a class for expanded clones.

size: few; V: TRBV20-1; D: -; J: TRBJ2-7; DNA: TGCAGTGCTAGGTTTCTCGGGGCGGGAAAGTACGAGCAGTACTTC; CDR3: CSARFLGAGKYEQYF
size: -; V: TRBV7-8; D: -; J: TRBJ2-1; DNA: TGTGCCAGCAGCTTAAAAAGGGGGATCGACAATGAGCAGTTCTTC; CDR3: CASSLKRGIDNEQFF
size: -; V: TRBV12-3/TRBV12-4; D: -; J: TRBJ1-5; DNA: TGTGCCAGCAGCGATCGGACCTATCAGCCCCAGCATTTT; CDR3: CASSDRTYQPQHF
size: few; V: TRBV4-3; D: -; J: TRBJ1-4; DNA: TGCGCCAGCAGCCTCGACAGAGGGTTAAGTGAAAAACTGTTTTTT; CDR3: CASSLDRGLSEKLFF
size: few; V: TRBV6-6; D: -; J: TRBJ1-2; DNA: TGTGCCAGCAGTTACTCCGGGGGACCCGCTAACTATGGCTACACCTTC; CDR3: CASSYSGGPANYGYTF
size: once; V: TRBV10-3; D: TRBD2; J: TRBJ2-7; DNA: TGTGCCATCAGAACTAGCGCGTCCTACGAGCAGTACTTC; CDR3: CAIRTSASYEQYF
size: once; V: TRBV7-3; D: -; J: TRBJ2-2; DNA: TGTGCCAGCAACTTAGGCCCCAGGGCCGGGGAGCTGTTTTTT; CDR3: CASNLGPRAGELFF
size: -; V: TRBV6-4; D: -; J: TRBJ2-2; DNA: TGTGCCAGCAGTCCCAGTGACACCGGGGAGCTGTTTTTT; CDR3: CASSPSDTGELFF
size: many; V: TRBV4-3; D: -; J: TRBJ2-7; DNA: TGCGCCAGCAGCCAAGGGTTTAGGTGGGACGAGCAGTACTTC; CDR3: CASSQGFRWDEQYF
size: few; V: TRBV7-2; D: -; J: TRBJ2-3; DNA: TGTGCCAGCAGCTTAGGAGGGACCTACACAGATACGCAGTATTTT; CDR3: CASSLGGTYTDTQYF
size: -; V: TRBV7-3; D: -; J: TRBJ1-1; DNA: TGTGCCAGCAGCCCTTCAGGGGCGAACACTGAAGCTTTCTTT; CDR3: CASSPSGANTEAFF
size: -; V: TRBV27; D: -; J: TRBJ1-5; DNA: TGTGCCAGCAGGTCGGGTTCTGGGACGGCTAGCAATCAGCCCCAGCATTTT; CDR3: CASRSGSGTASNQPQHF
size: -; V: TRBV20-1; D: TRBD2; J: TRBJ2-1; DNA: TGCAGTGCTAGGCGACTAGCGGGCTACAATGAGCAGTTCTTC; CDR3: CSARRLAGYNEQFF
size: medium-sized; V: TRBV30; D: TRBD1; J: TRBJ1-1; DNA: TGTGCCCATGGGACAGGGGGCACTGAAGCTTTCTTT; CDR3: CAHGTGGTEAFF
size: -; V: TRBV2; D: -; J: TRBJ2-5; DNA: TGTGCCAGCACCCGATCGAGGATGGAGACCCAGTACTTC; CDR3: CASTRSRMETQYF
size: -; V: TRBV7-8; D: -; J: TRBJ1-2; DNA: TGTGCCAGCAGCTTAATGTCAGTTTCTCATCGTGGCTACACCTTC; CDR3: CASSLMSVSHRGYTF
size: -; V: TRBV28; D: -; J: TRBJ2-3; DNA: TGTGCCAGCAGTTTAAACCTTAGCAATCAGCCCCAGTATTTT; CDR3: CASSLNLSNQPQYF
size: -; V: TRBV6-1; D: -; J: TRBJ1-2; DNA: TGTGCCAGCAGTCGGACCGCCAGGATGACACGAGAAAGCTACACCTTC; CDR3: CASSRTARMTRESYTF
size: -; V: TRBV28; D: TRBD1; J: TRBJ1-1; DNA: TGTGCCAGCAGTTCCGGACAGGGACGTACTGAAGCTTTCTTT; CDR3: CASSSGQGRTEAFF
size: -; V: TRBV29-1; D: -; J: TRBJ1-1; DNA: TGCAGCGTTGAAGGGCCGGCGAACACTGAAGCTTTCTTT; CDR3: CSVEGPANTEAFF
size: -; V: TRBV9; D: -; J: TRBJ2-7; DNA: TGTGCCAGCAGCGTAGGGCTACTTTACGAGCAGTACTTC; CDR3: CASSVGLLYEQYF
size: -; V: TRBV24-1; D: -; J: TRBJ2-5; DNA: TGTGCCACCAGTGATTCCTGGGACTGGATAGGGACCCAGTACTTC; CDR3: CATSDSWDWIGTQYF
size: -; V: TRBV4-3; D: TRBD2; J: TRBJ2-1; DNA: TGCGCCAGCAGCAGCGGGAGCGGTTACAATGAGCAGTTCTTC; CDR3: CASSSGSGYNEQFF
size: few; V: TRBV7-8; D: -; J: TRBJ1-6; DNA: TGTGCCAGCAGCTTAGGGCAGATAAATTCACCCCTCCACTTT; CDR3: CASSLGQINSPLHF
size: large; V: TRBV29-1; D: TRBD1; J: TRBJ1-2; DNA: TGCAGCGGGGAAGGGGACAGTCCTAACTATGGCTACACCTTC; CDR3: CSGEGDSPNYGYTF
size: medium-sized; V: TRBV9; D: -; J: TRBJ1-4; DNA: TGTGCCAGCAGCCCGGTAGGAGGCTTTAATGAAAAACTGTTTTTT; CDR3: CASSPVGGFNEKLFF
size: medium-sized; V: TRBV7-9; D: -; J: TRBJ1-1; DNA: TGTGCCAGCAGCTTAGCGCGGCAGGGCGACACTGAAGCTTTCTTT; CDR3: CASSLARQGDTEAFF
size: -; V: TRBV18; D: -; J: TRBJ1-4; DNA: TGTGCCAGCTCAGTGGCGAATGAAAAACTGTTTTTT; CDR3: CASSVANEKLFF
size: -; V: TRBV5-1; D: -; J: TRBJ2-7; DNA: TGCGCCAGCAGCTTGGAACTTGCTTCCTACGAGCAGTACTTC; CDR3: CASSLELASYEQYF
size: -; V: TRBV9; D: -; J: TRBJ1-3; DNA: TGTGCCAGCAGCGTAGGGGGAAACACCATATATTTT; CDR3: CASSVGGNTIYF
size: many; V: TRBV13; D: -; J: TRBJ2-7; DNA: TGTGCCAGCAGCTTAGGTAAGGGTACCAGGACCTACGAGCAGTACTTC; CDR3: CASSLGKGTRTYEQYF
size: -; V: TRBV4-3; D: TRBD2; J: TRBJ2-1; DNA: TGCGCCAGCAGCCATGCCCCGACTAGCGGCTCCTACAATGAGCAGTTCTTC; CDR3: CASSHAPTSGSYNEQFF
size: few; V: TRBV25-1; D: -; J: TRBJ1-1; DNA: TGTGCCAGCAGTGAATGGAACGACCCTGAAGCTTTCTTT; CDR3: CASSEWNDPEAFF
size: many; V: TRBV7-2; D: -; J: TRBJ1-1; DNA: TGTGCCAGCAGCTTAGTACCAGGGAGCACTGAAGCTTTCTTT; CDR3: CASSLVPGSTEAFF
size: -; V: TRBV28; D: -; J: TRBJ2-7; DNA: TGTGCCAGCATTGGAAGCTCCTACGAGCAGTACTTC; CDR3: CASIGSSYEQYF
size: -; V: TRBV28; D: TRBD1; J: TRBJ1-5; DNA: TGTGCCAGCAGGCAGACAGGGGCGGTTCAGCCCCAGCATTTT; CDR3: CASRQTGAVQPQHF
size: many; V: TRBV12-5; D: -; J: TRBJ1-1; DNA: TGTGCTAGTGGTTTTGAGGTCGGGACTGAAGCTTTCTTT; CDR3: CASGFEVGTEAFF
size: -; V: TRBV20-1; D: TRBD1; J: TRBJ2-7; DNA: TGCAGTGCTAGAGATGAAGTCCGGACAGGGGTTGAGCAGTACTTC; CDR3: CSARDEVRTGVEQYF
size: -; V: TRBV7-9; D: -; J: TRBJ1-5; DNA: TGTGCCAGCAGCCCAGCAGGGGTTAGCAATCAGCCCCAGCATTTT; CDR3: CASSPAGVSNQPQHF
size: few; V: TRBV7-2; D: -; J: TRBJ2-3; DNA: TGTGCCAGCCTTCAGGGGGGGCTCCCCACAGATACGCAGTATTTT; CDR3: CASLQGGLPTDTQYF
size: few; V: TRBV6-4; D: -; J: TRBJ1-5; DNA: TGTGCCAGCAGTGACGTATGGAATCAGCCCCAGCATTTT; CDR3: CASSDVWNQPQHF
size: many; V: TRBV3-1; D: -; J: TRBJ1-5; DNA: TGTGCCAGCAGCCAAGGTCGGGATCAGCCCCAGCATTTT; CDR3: CASSQGRDQPQHF
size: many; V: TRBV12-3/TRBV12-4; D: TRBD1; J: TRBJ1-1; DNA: TGTGCCAGCAGTTCGGACAGGGGGGACTACACTGAAGCTTTCTTT; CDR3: CASSSDRGDYTEAFF
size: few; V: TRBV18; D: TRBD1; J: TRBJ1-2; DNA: TGTGCCAGCTCACCAGCAGGGGGCGACTATGGCTACACCTTC; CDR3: CASSPAGGDYGYTF
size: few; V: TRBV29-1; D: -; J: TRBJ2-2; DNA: TGCAGCGTTGAGGCCGCACAGGGGGGGTACGGGGAGCTGTTTTTT; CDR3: CSVEAAQGGYGELFF